This T cell receptor (beta chain) was sequenced for a study of blood T cell repertoires in COVID-19. Study-wide context: Sites in the United States, Italy and Spain provided acute and convalescent COVID-19 samples. T cells, B-cell-depleted T cells, or PBMCs supplied cDNA or gDNA.

Data came from immunoSEQ multiplex PCR; TCRdb stores just in-frame clones and leaves some out. Of approximately 300,000 clones listed, 85% to 90% are singletons. This clone was detected a few times. Enrollment of patients from Seattle took place during active infection, with longitudinal follow-up. CDR3 size: 19 residues. J lost 0 bases, V lost 4 bases, and 13 bases had no gene match. Sequencing was carried out using peripheral blood. The source of this sequence is a woman younger than 45 with COVID-19, enrolled during active disease. The chain uses TRBV23-1 and TRBJ2-5; TRBD2 aligns across 11 bases. TRBV23-1 is placed among ORFs of uncertain function. The CDR3, as DNA: TGCGCCAGCAGTCCGACCTTACTGACTAGCGGGACGTACCAAGAGACCCAGTACTTC. Protein product: CASSPTLLTSGTYQETQYF.